This TCR beta chain came from a study of T-cell memory formation after mild COVID-19 (dated by TCRdb to the early 2020s). Broadly, across the study: TCR sequence clusters from the two donors were found to be largely donor specific. T-cell clones expanding and contracting after mild COVID-19 in a couple of donors were tracked by longitudinal TCRalpha and TCRbeta repertoire sequencing. Two young, previously healthy adult volunteers, one female and one male, were included in the cohort.

Ficoll-Paque density gradient centrifugation was the method used to isolate PBMCs. The sequencing machine was an Illumina NovaSeq 6000. TCRalpha and TCRbeta cDNA libraries were constructed by 5'RACE with constant-segment primers, with sample barcodes and unique molecular identifiers being introduced. Trizol reagent was used to extract RNA from every sample. Library amplification was performed in two PCR steps, and a second sample barcode and Illumina TruSeq adapters were introduced in the second step. Sequencing of libraries was performed on an Illumina NovaSeq with 2 x 150 bp paired-end reads. As for the authors' bioinformatics: With migec v1.2.7, reads were demultiplexed and then collapsed into UMI-guided consensus sequences. Using mixcr v2.1.11, UMI consensuses were aligned to TRA and TRB V and J templates and then assembled into clonotypes. A clonotype was counted as expanded or contracted only when both edgeR and NoisET called the clonotype significant, with the noise models trained on biological replicates. For edgeR calls, the thresholds were a false discovery rate-adjusted p below 0.01 and a log2 fold-change of 1. As an exploratory analysis of dynamics, PCA with hierarchical clustering was applied to max-normalized trajectories of the 1000 most abundant clonotypes. Separately sequenced CD4+ and CD8+ repertoires were used to assign the CD4 or CD8 phenotype of responding clones. The raw public data were reprocessed by TCRdb itself: fastp quality trimming at Q25, MiXCR clonotype calling, in-frame beta chains only. Every CDR3 protein is listed once, alongside the most common genes and DNA of its rows. What appears here as the V and J calls and clone size reflects TCRdb's work, not the paper's. This sample gives roughly 310,000 distinct CDR3 sequences in total; roughly 15% of them show up just once. Jointly, the top ten make up around 22% of the sample.

This clonotype was seen ten or more times. This receptor's antigen is unknown. No base quality information exists; no much larger clone differs at one position. The paper's findings and limits, for the study overall: Balanced CD4/CD8 phenotypes were observed for clones contracting from day 15 to 85, whereas a bias towards CD4+ was observed for a second wave of clones expanding from day 15 to 37. SARS-CoV-2 specificity was not confirmed for the second-wave clones peaking on day 37. Some responding clones were detected in pre-infection memory, suggesting pre-existing cross-reactive memory T cells joined the SARS-CoV-2 response. Contracting CD4+ clones were found mainly in CM and EM memory subsets, while CD8+ clones were enriched in EMRA. The study covered only a couple of mild cases, and larger cohorts including severe cases with pre-infection samples were considered necessary.

Trimming takes 3 bases from V and 9 bases from J, and the germline ends sit 7 bases apart. The CDR3, cysteine through phenylalanine, is 11 amino acids long. Only the CDR3 portion is preserved as DNA: 33 bases, with reading frame beginning at the first base. From the germline V gene, CDR1 is MNHEY and CDR2 is SVGEGT. Here the chain combines TRBV6-2 or TRBV6-3 and TRBJ2-3, and possibly TRBD2, on 5 matching bases. Sequencing used PBMCs or a T cell subset sorted from them (not recorded which). The TCR comes from a man in his late teens or twenties who had mild COVID-19 (a few samples of this study predate the infection). The sample titles of this study are shuffled in the database, so cell type and time point are left out; the donor was told from shared clones. The CDR3 region reads CASSYGGTQYF. In nucleotides, the sequence is TGTGCCAGCAGTTATGGAGGCACGCAGTATTTT.